This TCR beta chain was captured in a study of OX40 agonist ivuxolimab in advanced cancers. Study-level background: Subjects had a mean age of roughly 60 years, with a range of roughly 23 to 79; around 80% were male.

Sequencing was performed with immunoSEQ multiplex PCR; in TCRdb, only in-frame clones are kept and a portion is missing. The table records some 30,000 clones, approximately 91% of them present only once. V shed 0 bases and J shed 8 bases, with 10 bases lying between them. Germline V CDR1 and CDR2: SGHTA, FQGTGA. The CDR3 sequence is 13 residues long. Only one count was recorded for this clone. This sample comprised CD4+ or CD8+ T cells sorted from blood, obtained in a trial of the OX40 agonist ivuxolimab. The clonotype originates from an adult with an advanced solid tumor such as melanoma, head and neck, liver or kidney cancer. The chain couples TRBV7-3 to TRBJ1-2; the D is unclear. Here the CDR3 reads CASSLTSSYGYTF. For the CDR3, the DNA is TGTGCCAGCAGCTTAACGTCCAGTTACGGCTACACCTTC. The whole variable domain, remainder taken from reference TRBV7-3 and TRBJ1-2, is GAGVSQTPSNKVTEKGKYVELRCDPISGHTALYWYRQSLGQGPEFLIYFQGTGAADDSGLPNDRFFAVRPEGSVSTLKIQRTERGDSAVYLCASSLTSSYGYTFGSGTRLTVV.